This T cell receptor (beta chain) was retrieved from a study of response to subunit inactivated influenza vaccine. Study-level points and caveats: Authors suggested few new T cells are recruited by each seasonal influenza vaccination.

A note on this clonotype: What it binds is not known.

This CDR3 is 18 amino acids long. V was pared by 4 bases and J by 4 bases, with 17 bases of the junction left unmatched. Germline V gene lookup returns CDR1 SGDLS and CDR2 YYNGEE. TCRdb ran MiXCR on the RT-PCR reads and lists one entry per CDR3 protein. The sample includes approximately 520,000 distinct CDR3 sequences, 15% to 20% of them seen just once. The sequence was collected from a man aged 45 to 70 who received an inactivated influenza vaccine. The rearrangement joins TRBV9 to TRBJ2-1; 7 nucleotides match TRBD2. The sequencing used CD4+ T cells sorted from PBMCs, collected about 24 months after vaccination. The CDR3 sequence: CASSTKVGYGREYNEQFF. For the CDR3, the DNA is TGTGCCAGCAGCACCAAAGTGGGGTATGGGCGGGAGTACAATGAGCAGTTCTTC.